This T cell receptor beta chain was sequenced in a study of blood T cell repertoires in COVID-19 (dated by TCRdb to between 2020 and 2021). In terms of the full investigation: Samples covering the acute and convalescent phases of COVID-19 were provided by collaborators in the United States, Italy and Spain. The prospective study material was composed of cDNA or gDNA derived from T cells, B-cell-depleted T cells, or PBMCs. Deeply sampled blood TCRbeta repertoires from subjects exposed to, actively infected with, or recovered from COVID-19 were included in the dataset. The repertoires were released in a freely available public database intended as a resource for research on the immune response to SARS-CoV-2. The samples were drawn from two sources: the first 160 participants of the ongoing ImmuneRACE study, and fewer than 1,500 subjects contributed by 6 global collaborators. Sample metadata almost always included a de-identified subject ID, COVID-19 status, age in years and sex. Where available, HLA class I and class II types were taken from metadata supplied by the sample provider and were not determined by assay-based typing.

Participants in the prospective study were aged 18 to 89 years, lived in 20 to 25 United States geographic areas, and enrolled through a virtual design. In the prospective study, cohorts were assigned on the basis of participant-reported clinical history obtained from a screening survey and a study questionnaire. For ImmuneRACE Cohort 3, a participant was defined as recovered based on two consecutive negative NP/OP PCR tests, clearance by a healthcare professional, or resolution of symptoms. Mobile phlebotomists in the prospective study collected whole blood, serum and a nasopharyngeal or oropharyngeal swab from every participant. Over a roughly 2-month period, participants in the prospective study had the option of providing additional blood draws and questionnaires. Prospective study blood samples were shipped either frozen or at room temperature before DNA extraction. V loses 6 bases of germline sequence and J loses 8 bases, and the interval between the two ends is 13 bases. Measured from the cysteine to the phenylalanine, the CDR3 is 12 residues long. The CDR3 DNA has 36 bases and is translated from base 1.

TCRbeta CDR3 regions were amplified from genomic DNA using the immunoSEQ Assay, a bias-controlled multiplex PCR. As for the authors' bioinformatics: The number of nucleated cells in each sample was estimated by amplification of reference gene primers within the assay. To quantify the absolute abundance of each unique TCRbeta CDR3 rearrangement, sequence reads were collapsed and filtered. For each sample, productive Simpson clonality was calculated by taking the square root of Simpson's diversity index across productive rearrangements. Not all clones reach the TCRdb copy of this immuneACCESS table, which keeps in-frame sequences only. Checked studies attribute under half of the gap to unresolved V genes and leave the rest unexplained. D and trimming come from the DNA, and the V and J calls and clone size come from that table. Within this sample are a few hundred thousand clones, with 87% of them counted one time only. The ten biggest clones cover approximately 1.3% of the sample.

Comments on this clone: The target of this receptor is not known. Base qualities are missing; no much larger clone stands one base away.

What the work shows at the level of the full study, not this receptor alone: How much clinical and demographic metadata was included differed by source and by participant, and the metadata was provided uncurated.

The sample was PBMCs or T cells enriched from blood (not recorded which). The receptor was derived from a man aged 25-45 years who had recovered from COVID-19. The chain was built from TRBV12-3 or TRBV12-4 and TRBJ1-2; a confident D gene designation cannot be given. In nucleotide form, the sequence is TGTGCCAGCAGAGCCACTTTATGGGGCTACACCTTC. This is translated as CASRATLWGYTF.